Sequencing of this T cell receptor (beta chain) was carried out in a study of neurological immune-mediated disorders. TCRdb called the 5' RACE reads again in MiXCR, with one record for every CDR3 protein. The sample includes about 28,000 distinct CDR3 sequences, approximately 12% of them seen just once. Healthy controls were blood bank volunteers in Maryland, USA. The study, taken as a whole, reports: The study found no CDR3 amino acid sequences shared by expanded clones across subjects, suggesting private repertoires in all groups. HTLV-1-associated myelopathy led in TCR clonal expansion, while multiple sclerosis ranked lowest, below healthy controls.

The germline CDR1 and CDR2 sequences are MNHNS and SASEGT. The length of the CDR3 is 15 residues. J was trimmed by 5 bases and V by 6 bases; bases with no gene match: 10. This clonotype was detected many times. Its antigen is not identified. This clonotype originated in a man in his fifties or sixties in good health. Sequences were obtained from PBMCs. This chain connects TRBV6-1 to TRBJ2-1, with 7 bases that match TRBD2. The DNA of the CDR3 is TGTGCCAGCAGGAAGATGGGAGGGGATAACAATGAGCAGTTCTTC. This encodes CASRKMGGDNNEQFF.